Only a few counts were recorded for the clone carrying this T cell receptor beta chain. These data are taken from a study of blood T cells in healthy people across ages. Trimming removed 2 bases from V and 0 bases from J, with 14 bases in between. The CDR3 contains 16 residues. In germline, CDR1 is SGHDT, CDR2 YYEEEE. PCR was performed a second time for about 7 to 11 cycles using a sample-barcoded 5' primer and a J-beta primer mix. Every single cDNA molecule received a tag from a template-switch adaptor with 12 random nucleotides. Using its own MiXCR run on the 5' RACE reads, TCRdb lists one record per CDR3 protein. The data hold over 500,000 distinct CDR3 sequences, with about 28% observed a single time. The sample was also linked to a second study, of T cells of mothers and their children. That source adds: Three healthy Caucasian mothers and their six children were the donors. Sequencing got over 8.5 million TCR beta CDR3 reads from each mother and around 3 million from each child. Related mother-child pairs shared slightly more overlap than unrelated pairs, but the difference was non-significant.

The sequence was collected from a boy between 2 and 15 years old in good health. J is TRBJ2-5 and V is TRBV5-6, with a possible D match to TRBD2 (6 bases). The sample was blood. The CDR3, as DNA: TGTGCCAGCAGCTTTCCCGCGGGACGGTACCAAGAGACCCAGTACTTC. Encoded protein: CASSFPAGRYQETQYF.